A selection of T cell receptor beta chains follows, all from one sample in a study of T cell repertoires in cytomegalovirus infection. TCRdb re-called the reads with MiXCR, one entry per CDR3 protein. The sample has approximately 500,000 distinct CDR3 sequences; approximately 17% are singletons. The sequenced sample was CD8+ T cells from PBMCs. The receptors were gathered from a human donor in good health (CMV status not recorded). Some clones in this sample may be carry-over from other donors' samples. The CDR3 runs from the conserved cysteine through the conserved F or W. A D gene is named only where the DNA matches it firmly.

J gene: TRBJ2-3; V gene: TRBV11-1; D gene: TRBD2; CDR3 protein: CASSRIGGGGGDTDTQYF
J gene: TRBJ2-7; V gene: TRBV20-1; D gene: -; CDR3 protein: CSPRTLKSSYEQYF
J gene: TRBJ1-5; V gene: TRBV28; D gene: TRBD1; CDR3 protein: CASSSPKTGENQPQHF
J gene: TRBJ2-7; V gene: TRBV4-2; D gene: TRBD1; CDR3 protein: CASSQEPDRTYEQYF
J gene: TRBJ2-2; V gene: TRBV2; D gene: TRBD2; CDR3 protein: CASSEARLAGVRTPNTGELFF
J gene: TRBJ1-6; V gene: TRBV4-1; D gene: TRBD1; CDR3 protein: CASTETGGTSPLHF
J gene: TRBJ2-7; V gene: TRBV5-1; D gene: TRBD1; CDR3 protein: CASSWSRTGSYEQYF
J gene: TRBJ1-4; V gene: TRBV7-6; D gene: TRBD1; CDR3 protein: CASTPDRVATNEKLFF
J gene: TRBJ2-7; V gene: TRBV7-6; D gene: -; CDR3 protein: CASSADSYYEQYF
J gene: TRBJ2-6; V gene: TRBV7-8; D gene: TRBD1; CDR3 protein: CASSRDRAGANVLTF
J gene: TRBJ1-4; V gene: TRBV7-9; D gene: -; CDR3 protein: CASSLVQGRGEKLFF
J gene: TRBJ2-3; V gene: TRBV11-2; D gene: -; CDR3 protein: CASSPTRLDTDTQYF
J gene: TRBJ2-1; V gene: TRBV27; D gene: -; CDR3 protein: CASSNRLPSSYNEQFF
J gene: TRBJ1-1; V gene: TRBV19; D gene: TRBD1; CDR3 protein: CASSPGQKNTEAFF
J gene: TRBJ2-5; V gene: TRBV7-2; D gene: TRBD1; CDR3 protein: CASSSGQGLPETQYF
J gene: TRBJ2-7; V gene: TRBV11-2; D gene: -; CDR3 protein: CASSVGGTNYEQYF
J gene: TRBJ1-1; V gene: TRBV10-2; D gene: TRBD1; CDR3 protein: CASSGRARDRWNTEAFF
J gene: TRBJ2-5; V gene: TRBV28; D gene: TRBD1; CDR3 protein: CASNPLGTGQETQYF
J gene: TRBJ2-2; V gene: TRBV6-6; D gene: -; CDR3 protein: CATRLGGRGGELFF
J gene: TRBJ1-6; V gene: TRBV25-1; D gene: -; CDR3 protein: CASSEFGAPSPLHF
J gene: TRBJ2-7; V gene: TRBV6-5; D gene: -; CDR3 protein: CASSLAASGYEQYF
J gene: TRBJ2-3; V gene: TRBV5-1; D gene: -; CDR3 protein: CASSFQEGSDTQYF
J gene: TRBJ2-7; V gene: TRBV27; D gene: TRBD2; CDR3 protein: CASSPLAGGQGEQYF
J gene: TRBJ2-3; V gene: TRBV15; D gene: TRBD2; CDR3 protein: CATSRLNSGVAGGPTDTQYF